The 10 T cell receptor beta chains below come from one sample, sequenced in a study of graft-versus-host responses after intestinal transplantation. This table comes from immunoSEQ multiplex PCR, and its TCRdb copy is limited to in-frame clones, with some not included. The data contain about 100,000 clones, 91% of them seen just once; the ten biggest clones take up roughly 0.17%. Their antigens are not known. The sequencing used unstimulated CD4+ T cells sorted from spleen or lymph node cells, collected before transplant. These TCRs come from a human donor who was the organ donor for an intestinal transplant.

The chain joins TRBV19 to TRBJ1-2; 7 bases agree with TRBD1. J gave up 2 bases and V 7 bases, and 7 bases lay outside the gene matches. The CDR3 runs to 14 residues. Germline CDR1 reads LNHDA; CDR2 reads SQIVND (reference sequence). The CDR3 spells CASTIRGANYGYTF. The CDR3 DNA sequence: TGTGCCAGTACCATCAGGGGGGCGAACTATGGCTACACCTTC. Complete variable domain (other parts from reference TRBV19 and TRBJ1-2): DGGITQSPKYLFRKEGQNVTLSCEQNLNHDAMYWYRQDPGQGLRLIYYSQIVNDFQKGDIAEGYSVSREKKESFPLTVTSAQKNPTAFYLCASTIRGANYGYTFGSGTRLTVV.

This chain connects TRBV18 to TRBJ2-7, with D possibly matching TRBD2 (6 bases). The CDR3 is made up of 16 amino acids. V lost 4 bases to trimming and J lost 3 bases, with 19 bases between them. Germline CDR1 and CDR2: KGHSH and LQKENI. Written as DNA, the CDR3 is TGTGCCAGCTCACGCCTGACTAGATCATACGACTACGAGCAGTACTTC. Amino acids: CASSRLTRSYDYEQYF.

The V and J genes are TRBV5-1 and TRBJ2-5, with 10 bases identical to TRBD1. V was clipped by 0 bases and J by 5 bases; unmatched bases: 4. Germline values: CDR1 SGHRS, CDR2 YFSETQ. CDR3 length equals 15 residues. As DNA, the CDR3 is TGCGCCAGCAGCTTGGGAGACAGGGGGCGGGAGACCCAGTACTTC. This sequence encodes CASSLGDRGRETQYF. Based on the CDR3 plus reference TRBV5-1 and TRBJ2-5, the full variable domain is KAGVTQTPRYLIKTRGQQVTLSCSPISGHRSVSWYQQTPGQGLQFLFEYFSETQRNKGNFPGRFSGRQFSNSRSEMNVSTLELGDSALYLCASSLGDRGRETQYFGPGTRLLVL.

The chain uses TRBV2 and TRBJ2-5, with TRBD1 matching over 7 bases. V shed 7 bases and J 0 bases; nucleotides not matched to a gene: 11. This CDR3 region has 16 residues. Germline CDR1 SNHLY, CDR2 FYNNEI. CDR3 in DNA: TGTGCCAGCACCAAACGACAGGGCCTGTACCAAGAGACCCAGTACTTC. It translates to CASTKRQGLYQETQYF.

The chain couples TRBV18 to TRBJ2-6; 8 nucleotides align to TRBD1. The CDR3 is 15 amino acids. Germline lookup yields CDR1 KGHSH and CDR2 LQKENI. J lost 2 bases, V lost 3 bases, and 0 bases had no gene match. CDR3 sequence reads: CASSPDRAGANVLTF. The CDR3 DNA sequence: TGTGCCAGCTCACCGGACAGGGCTGGGGCCAACGTCCTGACTTTC.

V and J are TRBV7-8 and TRBJ1-2; 8 bases map to TRBD1. The V gene's germline CDR1 is SGHVS and CDR2 FQNEAQ. V shed 5 bases and J 2 bases; nucleotides not matched to a gene: 7. The CDR3 spans 15 residues. The CDR3 loop is CASSRTGFLNYGYTF. The DNA for the CDR3 is TGTGCCAGCAGCCGGACAGGGTTTCTAAACTATGGCTACACCTTC. Together with reference TRBV7-8 and TRBJ1-2, the CDR3 gives the full variable domain: GAGVSQSPRYKVAKRGQDVALRCDPISGHVSLFWYQQALGQGPEFLTYFQNEAQLDKSGLPSDRFFAERPEGSVSTLKIQRTQQEDSAVYLCASSRTGFLNYGYTFGSGTRLTVV.

CDR3 loop: CASSRRGKNEQFF. CDR3 DNA: TGTGCCAGCAGTCGACGGGGGAAAAATGAGCAGTTCTTC. V is TRBV27 and J is TRBJ2-1; the D gene is possibly TRBD2 (6 bases). The CDR3 covers 13 residues. V was clipped by 5 bases and J by 7 bases, with 12 bases between them. Germline V gene sequence: CDR1 MNHEY, CDR2 SMNVEV (reference sequence).

The chain is built from TRBV7-8 and TRBJ2-7, with 9 nucleotides matching TRBD1. Trimming cost V 5 bases and J 2 bases; bases outside gene matches: 7. The CDR3 has 15 residues. The germline V gene encodes CDR1 SGHVS and CDR2 FQNEAQ. The CDR3 sequence is CASSPTGGATYEQYF. The CDR3 nucleotides are TGTGCCAGCAGCCCAACAGGGGGCGCCACCTACGAGCAGTACTTC.

The rearrangement joins TRBV4-2 to TRBJ1-2; D might be TRBD1 (6 bases). CDR1 is LGHNA, CDR2 YNFKEQ, per germline. Trimming shortened V by 0 bases and J by 0 bases, and 11 bases separated the two germline ends. CDR3 length equals 16 residues. In DNA form, the CDR3 reads TGTGCCAGCAGCCAAGACCGGACAGCAGCTAACTATGGCTACACCTTC. Residues: CASSQDRTAANYGYTF.

This sequence joins TRBV18 and TRBJ2-5; no definite D call. V was cut by 4 bases and J by 1 base, with 13 bases left in between. Germline CDR1 reads KGHSH; CDR2 reads LQKENI. This CDR3 region has 15 residues. CDR3 amino acids: CASSQVGAIQETQYF. CDR3 bases: TGTGCCAGCTCACAAGTCGGTGCAATCCAAGAGACCCAGTACTTC.